These 15 T cell receptor beta chains originate from one sample sequenced in a study of blood T cell repertoires in COVID-19. The protocol was immunoSEQ multiplex PCR, while the TCRdb copy is restricted to in-frame clones and leaves out a portion. The sample lists roughly 70,000 clones; roughly nine tenths were seen once. The sequencing input was peripheral blood. All receptors derive from a man aged 80 or over with acute or convalescent COVID-19.

The rearrangement links TRBV3-1 (or the pseudogene TRBV3-2) to TRBJ1-4, with D maybe TRBD1 (5 bases). Trimming took 0 bases from V and 4 from J, leaving 18 bases between them. This CDR3 has 18 amino acids. Germline values: CDR1 LGHDT, CDR2 YNNKEL (reference sequence). The CDR3 reads CASSQDMAGNGRNEKLFF. CDR3 in DNA: TGTGCCAGCAGCCAAGATATGGCAGGGAATGGCCGTAATGAAAAACTGTTTTTT.

The V and J genes are TRBV5-4 and TRBJ2-7; possible D gene TRBD2, 7 bases. Germline V gene data show CDR1 as SGHNT and CDR2 as YYREEE (reference sequence). With 4 bases removed from V and 3 bases from J, the gap between germline ends came to 14 bases. This CDR3 contains 14 residues. Here the CDR3 reads CASSLRGEGYEQYF. The DNA for the CDR3 is TGTGCCAGCAGCCTGAGGGGGGAGGGCTACGAGCAGTACTTC.

This chain uses TRBV5-1 with TRBJ1-5, with D unresolved. V was cut by 0 bases and J by 1 base, with 8 bases left in between. Germline assignment: CDR1 SGHRS and CDR2 YFSETQ. CDR3 length: 15 amino acids. CDR3 sequence: CASSLEGGSNQPQHF. CDR3 bases: TGCGCCAGCAGCTTGGAAGGCGGAAGCAATCAGCCCCAGCATTTT.

This rearrangement joins TRBV12-3 or TRBV12-4 to TRBJ1-3, with no clear D. Trimming left V 6 bases short and J 7 bases short, with 7 bases between. The CDR3 contains 11 residues. The CDR3 loop is CASRAMNTIYF. Written as DNA, the CDR3 is TGTGCCAGCAGAGCTATGAACACCATATATTTT.

The J gene is TRBJ2-3, the V gene TRBV11-1; the D gene is possibly TRBD2 (5 bases). CDR3 size: 12 residues. Trimming left V 8 bases short and J 10 bases short, with 16 bases between. Germline V CDR1 and CDR2: SGHAT, FQDESV (reference sequence). The CDR3 bases are TGTGCCAGCCAGGACGGGCTGGGAGCGCAGTATTTT. It specifies CASQDGLGAQYF. The complete variable domain, with remaining parts taken from reference TRBV11-1 and TRBJ2-3, reads EAEVAQSPRYKITEKSQAVAFWCDPISGHATLYWYRQILGQGPELLVQFQDESVVDDSQLPKDRFSAERLKGVDSTLKIQPAELGDSAMYLCASQDGLGAQYFGPGTRLTVL.

CDR3 coding DNA: TGTGCCAGTAGTATAGGTGGGGCCTTAGCCAAAAACATTCAGTACTTC. Protein: CASSIGGALAKNIQYF. The V gene is TRBV19, the J gene TRBJ2-4; perhaps TRBD1 as D (5 bases). The V end was cut by 1 base, the J end by 0 bases, with 10 bases between. Per germline, CDR1 LNHDA and CDR2 SQIVND (reference sequence). This CDR3 spans 16 amino acids.

The chain uses TRBV2 and TRBJ2-1; 15 bases are shared with TRBD2. The CDR3 runs 16 residues. Trimming took 7 bases from V and 7 from J; bases not matched to a gene: 8. Germline V gene lookup returns CDR1 SNHLY and CDR2 FYNNEI. In nucleotides, the CDR3 is TGTGCCAGCATCCCCGGGACTAGCGGGGGGAGTAATGAGCAGTTCTTC. This translates into CASIPGTSGGSNEQFF.

V usage is TRBV5-4 and J usage is TRBJ1-2; tentatively, D is TRBD1 (6 bases). V gave up 4 bases and J gave up 4 bases, with 17 bases separating them. CDR3 length: 15 residues. Germline V gene lookup returns CDR1 SGHNT and CDR2 YYREEE (reference sequence). In DNA, the CDR3 is TGTGCCAGCAGCATGGACCAGGGGTTAATCTATGGCTACACCTTC. Encoded protein: CASSMDQGLIYGYTF.

The V call is TRBV27, the J call TRBJ1-6; D is possibly TRBD1 (5 bases). This CDR3 is 14 amino acids long. Germline V gives CDR1 MNHEY, CDR2 SMNVEV (reference sequence). The germline V and J ends were trimmed by 0 bases and 10 bases, with 10 bases remaining between them. Here the CDR3 reads CASSLSPDISPLHF. In nucleotides, the CDR3 is TGTGCCAGCAGTTTATCCCCGGACATATCACCCCTCCACTTT.

This chain links TRBV30 with TRBJ1-1; TRBD1 agrees at 7 bases. The CDR3 loop spans 13 amino acids. Germline V gene lookup returns CDR1 GTSNPN and CDR2 SVGIG (reference sequence). The trim removed 0 bases at V and 6 bases at J, leaving 4 bases unmatched. CDR3 sequence reads: CAWSVAGGSEAFF. CDR3 nucleotides: TGTGCCTGGAGTGTGGCAGGGGGGTCTGAAGCTTTCTTT.

The genes are TRBV27 and TRBJ1-1; 8 bases match TRBD1. After removal of 4 bases from V and 8 bases from J, the junction contained 12 bases not matched to a gene. Germline CDR1 reads MNHEY; CDR2 reads SMNVEV (reference sequence). This CDR3 contains 15 residues. CDR3 coding DNA: TGTGCCAGCAGTTCCTCGACAGGGGTAGGAGAGGAAGCTTTCTTT. Encoded protein: CASSSSTGVGEEAFF.

V gene TRBV5-1 combines with J gene TRBJ2-2; D perhaps matches TRBD1 (6 bases). CDR3 length: 18 amino acids. Germline V gene lookup returns CDR1 SGHRS and CDR2 YFSETQ. V was trimmed by 1 base and J by 5 bases, leaving 21 bases between them. This CDR3 is CASSLTPGEKVVTGELFF. The CDR3 DNA follows: TGCGCCAGCAGCTTGACCCCAGGGGAAAAGGTAGTAACCGGGGAGCTGTTTTTT.

The chain employs TRBV4-1 and TRBJ2-2; 8 bases match TRBD2. Germline assignment: CDR1 MGHRA and CDR2 YSYEKL. The CDR3 is 16 residues long. The trim removed 0 bases at V and 5 bases at J, leaving 5 bases unmatched. The CDR3 sequence is CASSQDPGGRTGELFF. The DNA of the CDR3 is TGCGCCAGCAGCCAAGACCCGGGGGGGCGGACCGGGGAGCTGTTTTTT.

The chain is built from TRBV4-1 and TRBJ1-5; D call uncertain. The CDR3 totals 14 residues. Germline loops: CDR1 MGHRA, CDR2 YSYEKL. Trimming removed 4 bases at V and 3 bases at J, with 10 bases between. CDR3 sequence: CASSPVGLNQPQHF. CDR3 nucleotide sequence: TGCGCCAGCAGCCCGGTCGGACTCAATCAGCCCCAGCATTTT.

The chain has TRBV5-1 and TRBJ1-4, with TRBD1 matching over 7 bases. The CDR3 length is 14 residues. Germline V gene data show CDR1 as SGHRS and CDR2 as YFSETQ. The V and J ends lost 2 bases and 8 bases, in that order; junction bases with no gene match: 6. This CDR3 is CASSFGRGNEKLFF. CDR3 in DNA: TGCGCCAGCAGCTTCGGCAGGGGGAACGAAAAACTGTTTTTT.